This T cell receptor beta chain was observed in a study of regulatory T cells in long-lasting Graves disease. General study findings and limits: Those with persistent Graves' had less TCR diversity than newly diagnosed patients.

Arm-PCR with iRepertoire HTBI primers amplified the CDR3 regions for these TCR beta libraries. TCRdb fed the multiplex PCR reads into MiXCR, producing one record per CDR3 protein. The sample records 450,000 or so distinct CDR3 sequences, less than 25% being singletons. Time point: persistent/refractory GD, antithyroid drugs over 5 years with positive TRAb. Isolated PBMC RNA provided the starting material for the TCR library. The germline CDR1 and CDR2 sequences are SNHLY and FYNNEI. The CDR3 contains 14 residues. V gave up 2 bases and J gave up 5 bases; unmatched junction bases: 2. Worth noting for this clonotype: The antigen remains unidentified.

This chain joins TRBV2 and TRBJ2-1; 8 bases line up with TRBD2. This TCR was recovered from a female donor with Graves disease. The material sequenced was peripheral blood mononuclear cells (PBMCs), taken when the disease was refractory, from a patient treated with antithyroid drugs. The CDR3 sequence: CASSEWREDNEQFF. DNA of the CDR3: TGTGCCAGCAGTGAATGGCGGGAGGACAATGAGCAGTTCTTC.